The next 23 T cell receptor beta chains were all read from a single sample in a study of cytomegalovirus exposure and HLA in healthy donors. A multiplex PCR was run with 60 Vbeta primers and 13 Jbeta primers. Only in-frame clones appear in the TCRdb table, and some are missing; sequencing was by immunoSEQ multiplex PCR. The data hold 150,000 to 200,000 clones, with roughly 80% observed a single time. Specimen: PBMCs. The receptor set was obtained from a man in his fifties or sixties in good health and CMV-seropositive.

The chain uses TRBV5-5 and TRBJ1-1, with a tentative D call TRBD1 (6 bases). CDR3 length: 12 residues. Germline values: CDR1 SGHKS, CDR2 YYEKEE (reference sequence). The V and J ends lost 0 bases and 7 bases respectively, with 7 bases between them. CDR3 DNA sequence: TGTGCCAGCAGCTTGGTAGGGGGTGAAGCTTTCTTT. This sequence encodes CASSLVGGEAFF.

V gene TRBV13 combines with J gene TRBJ2-5; perhaps TRBD1 as D (6 bases). The closer fit of TRBJ2-7 to the DNA end suggests the J call may be wrong. The V gene's germline CDR1 is PRHDT and CDR2 FYEKMQ (reference sequence). The CDR3 covers 15 residues. The CDR3 DNA is TGTGCCAGCAGCTTAGGGACAGGCGTAAATAACGAGCAGTACTTC. Amino acid sequence: CASSLGTGVNNEQYF.

The chain carries TRBV7-3 and TRBJ2-1; 8 bases map to TRBD2. The V gene's germline CDR1 is SGHTA and CDR2 FQGTGA. CDR3 length: 16 amino acids. The trim removed 1 base at V and 5 bases at J, leaving 7 bases unmatched. The chain's CDR3 is CASSLSSGTGNNEQFF. DNA of the CDR3: TGTGCCAGCAGCTTAAGTAGCGGGACGGGAAACAATGAGCAGTTCTTC. The whole variable domain, filled in from reference TRBV7-3 and TRBJ2-1, reads GAGVSQTPSNKVTEKGKYVELRCDPISGHTALYWYRQSLGQGPEFLIYFQGTGAADDSGLPNDRFFAVRPEGSVSTLKIQRTERGDSAVYLCASSLSSGTGNNEQFFGPGTRLTVL.

J is TRBJ2-3 and V is TRBV28; TRBD2 agrees at 9 bases. The J segment lost 3 bases and the V segment lost 1 base, leaving 8 bases of the junction unmatched. The CDR3 loop spans 17 amino acids. The germline gives CDR1 MDHEN, CDR2 SYDVKM. The CDR3 nucleotides read TGTGCCAGCAGTTTATCTGGCCTAGCGGGGAGAACAGATACGCAGTATTTT. Translated, it gives CASSLSGLAGRTDTQYF.

The V gene is TRBV13, the J gene TRBJ2-7, with D hard to call. V was shortened by 7 bases and J by 0 bases, with 7 bases between the two germline ends. This CDR3 region has 12 residues. Germline CDR1 reads PRHDT; CDR2 reads FYEKMQ (reference sequence). The DNA of the CDR3 is TGTGCCAGCACCGATAGCTCCTACGAGCAGTACTTC. Its translation: CASTDSSYEQYF. The variable domain in full, with the rest retrieved from reference TRBV13 and TRBJ2-7, is AAGVIQSPRHLIKEKRETATLKCYPIPRHDTVYWYQQGPGQDPQFLISFYEKMQSDKGSIPDRFSAQQFSDYHSELNMSSLELGDSALYFCASTDSSYEQYFGPGTRLTVT.

V gene TRBV30 combines with J gene TRBJ2-2, with 10 bases aligning to TRBD2. The CDR3 totals 16 residues. CDR1 and CDR2 from the germline V gene are GTSNPN and SVGIG (reference sequence). V was pared by 0 bases and J by 8 bases, with 9 bases of the junction left unmatched. DNA of the CDR3: TGTGCCTGGAGTGTGGCTAGCGGGAGCTCGGCGGGGGAGCTGTTTTTT. Encoded protein: CAWSVASGSSAGELFF.

This clone was seen a handful of times. This chain links TRBV2 with TRBJ2-1; D is perhaps TRBD2 (6 bases). In germline, CDR1 is SNHLY, CDR2 FYNNEI. The CDR3 runs 15 residues. Trimming took 3 bases from V and 0 from J, leaving 9 bases between them. Here the CDR3 reads CASSDGGSSYNEQFF. CDR3 coding DNA: TGTGCCAGCAGTGACGGAGGGAGCTCCTACAATGAGCAGTTCTTC.

The chain combines TRBV28 with TRBJ2-1; 8 bases line up with TRBD2. Unmatched junction bases numbered 5, after V lost 2 bases and J lost 2 bases. The CDR3 is 16 amino acids. The germline V gene encodes CDR1 MDHEN and CDR2 SYDVKM. DNA of the CDR3: TGTGCCAGCAGTTTACCGGGACTAGGGGCCTACAATGAGCAGTTCTTC. Encoded protein: CASSLPGLGAYNEQFF.

The rearrangement joins TRBV27 to TRBJ2-1; 10 nucleotides agree with TRBD2. After removal of 6 bases from V and 8 bases from J, the junction contained 10 bases not matched to a gene. Germline loops: CDR1 MNHEY, CDR2 SMNVEV (reference sequence). The CDR3 runs to 15 residues. The CDR3 here is CASRPAGGQRDEQFF. Here the CDR3 DNA reads TGTGCCAGCAGGCCAGCGGGGGGGCAAAGGGATGAGCAGTTCTTC.

This rearrangement joins TRBV5-4 to TRBJ2-7; D is perhaps TRBD2 (6 bases). V lost 2 bases, J lost 4 bases, and 10 bases lay in between. There are 13 residues in the CDR3. Germline V gene data show CDR1 as SGHNT and CDR2 as YYREEE (reference sequence). CDR3 coding DNA: TGTGCCAGCAGCTTCTGGGGGAGGTACGAGCAGTACTTC. It translates to CASSFWGRYEQYF.

The chain couples TRBV10-3 to TRBJ2-2; 9 bases line up with TRBD1. After removal of 3 bases from V and 6 bases from J, the junction contained 5 bases not matched to a gene. The CDR3 loop spans 15 amino acids. The germline gives CDR1 ENHRY, CDR2 SYGVKD. The CDR3 here is CAISDDRGGAGELFF. CDR3 bases: TGTGCCATCAGTGACGACAGGGGGGGGGCCGGGGAGCTGTTTTTT.

The genes are TRBV28 and TRBJ1-5, with TRBD1 matching over 9 bases. Trimming cost V 6 bases and J 4 bases; bases outside gene matches: 7. This CDR3 comprises 15 residues. Germline V CDR1 and CDR2: MDHEN, SYDVKM. CDR3 in amino acids: CASRDRGVRNQPQHF. CDR3 DNA: TGTGCCAGCAGGGACAGGGGAGTGAGGAATCAGCCCCAGCATTTT. Full variable domain (rest looked up from reference TRBV28 and TRBJ1-5): DVKVTQSSRYLVKRTGEKVFLECVQDMDHENMFWYRQDPGLGLRLIYFSYDVKMKEKGDIPEGYSVSREKKERFSLILESASTNQTSMYLCASRDRGVRNQPQHFGDGTRLSIL.

A note on this clone: Sequence at one end of the junction differs from germline and may be a read error. This chain links TRBV29-1 with TRBJ1-2; D is perhaps TRBD1 (5 bases). Germline lookup yields CDR1 SQVTM and CDR2 ANQGSEA. CDR3 size: 14 residues. The CDR3 region has the DNA TGCAGCGTAGAAGAGGGGCCGGGTAACTATGGCTACACCTTC. Translated: CSVEEGPGNYGYTF. Full variable domain (rest looked up from reference TRBV29-1 and TRBJ1-2): SAVISQKPSRDICQRGTSLTIQCQVDSQVTMMFWYRQQPGQSLTLIATANQGSEATYESGFVIDKFPISRPNLTFSTLTVSNMSPEDSSIYLCSVEEGPGNYGYTFGSGTRLTVV.

The chain combines TRBV27 with TRBJ2-7; TRBD2 aligns across 7 bases. The CDR3 has 18 amino acids. The V gene's germline CDR1 is MNHEY and CDR2 SMNVEV (reference sequence). J was trimmed by 2 bases and V by 6 bases; bases with no gene match: 19. The CDR3 DNA is TGTGCCAGCAGCCTCCATTCGCGGATGCGGGAGAAGCCCTACGAGCAGTACTTC. This translates into CASSLHSRMREKPYEQYF.

The chain couples TRBV4-1 to TRBJ1-3, with TRBD1 matching 7 bases. The CDR3 length is 16 residues. V lost 4 bases and J lost 0; bases outside the gene matches: 6. Looked up from germline, CDR1 is MGHRA and CDR2 is YSYEKL. The CDR3 DNA follows: TGCGCCAGCAGCCGGATAGACAGGGACTCTGGAAACACCATATATTTT. This sequence encodes CASSRIDRDSGNTIYF.

The CDR3 loop is CASSWGDIEAFF. The CDR3 DNA reads TGTGCCAGCAGTTGGGGAGATATTGAAGCTTTCTTT. The rearrangement joins TRBV28 to TRBJ1-1, with no clear D. Deletions cut 4 bases from V and 7 bases from J, with 10 bases between. CDR1 is MDHEN and CDR2 is SYDVKM in the germline V gene. The CDR3 extends over 12 amino acids.

In its sample, this clone was seen a few times. The chain couples TRBV2 to TRBJ2-5; D possibly corresponds to TRBD2 (5 bases). Germline V CDR1 and CDR2: SNHLY, FYNNEI. The V and J ends lost 8 bases and 3 bases respectively, with 10 bases between them. The length of the CDR3 is 12 residues. The CDR3 bases are TGTGCCAGCTGTTATAGCGAAGAGACCCAGTACTTC. Its protein product is CASCYSEETQYF.

The gene calls are TRBV28 and TRBJ2-7; tentative D call: TRBD1 (6 bases). This CDR3 contains 14 residues. Deletions cut 7 bases from V and 4 bases from J, with 17 bases between. In germline, CDR1 is MDHEN, CDR2 SYDVKM. The CDR3 spells CASTRQGRNYEQYF. CDR3 nucleotide sequence: TGTGCCAGCACTAGGCAGGGGCGAAATTACGAGCAGTACTTC.

This clone was counted only a few times. As DNA, the CDR3 is TGTGCCAGCAGCTTTGGGCAGGGAAATGGCTACACCTTC. Amino acid sequence: CASSFGQGNGYTF. This chain links TRBV7-9 with TRBJ1-2; a weak D match, TRBD1 (5 bases). V was pared by 3 bases and J by 6 bases, with 11 bases between. This CDR3 spans 13 amino acids. CDR1 and CDR2 (germline): SEHNR, FQNEAQ (reference sequence).

CDR3: CASSLWSGGGSYGYTF. The CDR3 DNA sequence: TGTGCCAGCAGTTTATGGAGCGGAGGAGGTAGCTATGGCTACACCTTC. This chain joins TRBV28 and TRBJ1-2; no clear D gene. The germline gives CDR1 MDHEN, CDR2 SYDVKM. This CDR3 has 16 amino acids. V was clipped by 0 bases and J by 4 bases, with 15 bases between them.

This chain joins TRBV19 and TRBJ1-6, with a tentative D call TRBD1 (5 bases). The CDR3 is made up of 14 amino acids. Between the trimmed V and J ends, which lost 7 bases and 8 bases, there was a span of 15 bases. Germline assignment: CDR1 LNHDA and CDR2 SQIVND (reference sequence). CDR3 sequence: CASTWTTGDSPLHF. Here the CDR3 DNA reads TGTGCCAGTACCTGGACAACGGGGGATTCACCCCTCCACTTT. Full variable domain (outside the CDR3, taken from reference TRBV19 and TRBJ1-6): DGGITQSPKYLFRKEGQNVTLSCEQNLNHDAMYWYRQDPGQGLRLIYYSQIVNDFQKGDIAEGYSVSREKKESFPLTVTSAQKNPTAFYLCASTWTTGDSPLHFGNGTRLTVT.

This CDR3 reads CASSLVDLSTGNEQFF. Written as DNA, the CDR3 is TGTGCCAGCAGCTTGGTCGACTTGTCTACCGGAAATGAGCAGTTCTTC. This chain links TRBV5-4 with TRBJ2-1; D is unresolved. Germline lookup yields CDR1 SGHNT and CDR2 YYREEE (reference sequence). The CDR3 runs to 16 residues. Trimming shortened V by 0 bases and J by 7 bases, and 17 bases separated the two germline ends.

This chain links TRBV30 with TRBJ2-5; 11 nucleotides agree with TRBD1. Germline CDR1 GTSNPN, CDR2 SVGIG (reference sequence). The CDR3 length is 13 residues. V was clipped by 5 bases and J by 4 bases; unmatched bases: 3. CDR3 protein: CAWWGQGGETQYF. CDR3 coding DNA: TGTGCCTGGTGGGGACAGGGGGGAGAGACCCAGTACTTC.